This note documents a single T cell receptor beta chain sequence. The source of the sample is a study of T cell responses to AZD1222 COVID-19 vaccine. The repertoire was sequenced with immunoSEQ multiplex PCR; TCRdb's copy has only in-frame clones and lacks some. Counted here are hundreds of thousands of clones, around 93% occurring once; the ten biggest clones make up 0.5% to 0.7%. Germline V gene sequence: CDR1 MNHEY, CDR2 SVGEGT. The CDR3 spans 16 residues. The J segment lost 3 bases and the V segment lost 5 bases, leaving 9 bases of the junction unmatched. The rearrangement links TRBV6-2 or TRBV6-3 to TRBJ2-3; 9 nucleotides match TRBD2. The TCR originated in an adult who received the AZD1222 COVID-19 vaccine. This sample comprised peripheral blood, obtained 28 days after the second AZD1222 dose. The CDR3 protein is CASSTSAGGPTDTQYF. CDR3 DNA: TGTGCCAGCAGTACCTCCGCGGGGGGGCCTACAGATACGCAGTATTTT.